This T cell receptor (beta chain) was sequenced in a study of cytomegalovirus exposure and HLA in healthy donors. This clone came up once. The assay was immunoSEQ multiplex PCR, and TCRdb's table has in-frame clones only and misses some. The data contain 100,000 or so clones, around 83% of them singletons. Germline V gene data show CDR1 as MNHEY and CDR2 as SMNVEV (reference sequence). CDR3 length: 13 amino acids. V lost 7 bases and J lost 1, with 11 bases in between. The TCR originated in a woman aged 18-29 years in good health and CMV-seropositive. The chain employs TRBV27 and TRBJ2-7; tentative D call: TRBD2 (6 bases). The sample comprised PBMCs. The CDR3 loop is CASTPRGSYEQYF. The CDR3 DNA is TGTGCCAGCACCCCGCGGGGTTCCTACGAGCAGTACTTC.